The 32 T cell receptor beta chains below were found in one sample sequenced in a study of regulatory T cells in long-lasting Graves disease (dated by TCRdb to about 2021). The time point label here, explained by the study, means: persistent/refractory GD, antithyroid drugs over 5 years with positive TRAb. For both TCR sequencing and RNA sequencing, RNA was extracted from PBMCs in TRIzol. Libraries were prepared through multiplex PCR. Instrument used: Illumina HiSeq 4000. To build TCR beta libraries, CDR3 regions were amplified by Arm-PCR using iRepertoire HTBI primers. TCRdb passed the public sequencing reads through fastp at Q25 and MiXCR, retaining productive beta sequences. Every entry covers one CDR3 protein and lists the most common genes and DNA from its rows. The sample table contains about 300,000 distinct CDR3 sequences; only one count was recorded for roughly a fifth of them. The biggest ten clones account for about 56% of the sample.

The sample consisted of peripheral blood mononuclear cells (PBMCs), taken when the disease was refractory, from a patient treated with antithyroid drugs. The receptors here all came from a female donor with Graves disease.

This clonotype was observed at least ten times. The rearrangement joins TRBV19 to TRBJ2-5; 8 bases fit TRBD2. V lost 6 bases to trimming and J lost 5 bases; unmatched junction nucleotides: 11. The CDR3 is made up of 15 amino acids. CDR1 and CDR2 (germline): LNHDA, SQIVND (reference sequence). DNA for the CDR3: TGTGCCAGTAGCCAACCCGGGCGGGAGGCGGAGACCCAGTACTTC. This gives the protein CASSQPGREAETQYF.

The chain carries TRBV20-1 and TRBJ2-7; 10 nucleotides line up with TRBD2. The germline gives CDR1 DFQATT, CDR2 SNEGSKA (reference sequence). The CDR3 covers 14 residues. J was trimmed by 4 bases and V by 3 bases; bases with no gene match: 6. CDR3 protein: CSARELAGAYEQYF. The CDR3 DNA reads as TGCAGTGCTAGGGAGCTAGCGGGAGCGTACGAGCAGTACTTC.

This clonotype was detected many times. The genes are TRBV20-1 and TRBJ1-5; D gene ambiguous. Germline CDR1 and CDR2: DFQATT and SNEGSKA (reference sequence). V lost 7 bases, J lost 1 base, and 11 bases lay in between. The CDR3 length is 13 residues. The CDR3 nucleotides are TGCAGTGTAGACCATGGAAGCAATCAGCCCCAGCATTTT. Protein sequence: CSVDHGSNQPQHF.

Of note for this clonotype: A much larger clone is a single base away; this may be a read error. The chain links TRBV12-5 to TRBJ1-1; 7 bases fit TRBD1. The CDR3 length is 13 residues. Germline V gives CDR1 LGHNT, CDR2 FRNRAP. With 6 bases clipped from V and 3 bases from J, the junction kept 4 bases outside the gene matches. In nucleotides, the CDR3 is TGTGCTAGTGGAGCCACAGGGGACACTGAAGCTTTCTTT. Its translation: CASGATGDTEAFF.

The gene calls are TRBV7-9 and TRBJ2-4; D possibly corresponds to TRBD1 (6 bases). Trimming removed 5 bases from V and 2 bases from J, with 19 bases in between. The CDR3 consists of 17 residues. Germline V gives CDR1 SEHNR, CDR2 FQNEAQ (reference sequence). The CDR3 nucleotides read TGTGCCAGCAGCCCACGTCAGGGGACGTACACCAAAAACATTCAGTACTTC. Residues: CASSPRQGTYTKNIQYF.

V gene TRBV19 combines with J gene TRBJ2-7; the D gene is possibly TRBD2 (7 bases). The germline CDR1 and CDR2 sequences are LNHDA and SQIVND (reference sequence). Trimming cost V 5 bases and J 5 bases, with 13 bases left between them. The CDR3 extends over 13 amino acids. CDR3 in amino acids: CASSPWGGNEQYF. The CDR3 coding sequence is TGTGCCAGTAGTCCTTGGGGGGGCAACGAGCAGTACTTC.

This clonotype was recorded a few times. V and J are TRBV6-5 and TRBJ2-7; either TRBD1 or TRBD2 may fit D (5 bases each). Germline V gene lookup returns CDR1 MNHEY and CDR2 SVGAGI. The CDR3 spans 15 residues. Trimming took off 0 bases at V and 3 bases at J, with 12 bases between the two ends. The CDR3 protein is CASSYSRGAGYEQYF. CDR3 nucleotide sequence: TGTGCCAGCAGTTACTCAAGAGGGGCGGGCTACGAGCAGTACTTC.

This clonotype turned up a few times. The chain couples TRBV6-1 to TRBJ1-1, with D tentatively TRBD1 (5 bases). This CDR3 region has 13 residues. With 4 bases removed from V and 5 bases from J, the gap between germline ends came to 11 bases. Germline assignment: CDR1 MNHNS and CDR2 SASEGT. CDR3 coding DNA: TGTGCCAGCAGTGGGGGGGGTTGGACTGAAGCTTTCTTT. Translated, it gives CASSGGGWTEAFF.

The table lists this clonotype with many counts. CDR3: CAIGTPSGELFF. CDR3 DNA sequence: TGTGCCATCGGGACTCCTTCCGGGGAGCTGTTTTTT. The V gene is TRBV10-3, the J gene TRBJ2-2; weak D call: TRBD2 (6 bases). Germline CDR1 ENHRY, CDR2 SYGVKD. V was cut by 8 bases and J by 6 bases, with 10 bases left in between. The CDR3 consists of 12 residues.

The table lists this clonotype with a few counts. The rearrangement links TRBV28 to TRBJ1-2, with 8 bases fitting TRBD1. The CDR3 consists of 16 residues. Germline CDR1 is MDHEN and CDR2 is SYDVKM. V shed 5 bases, J shed 5 bases, and the junction held 13 bases outside the gene matches. CDR3 region: CASSAGTGYGRYGYTF. The DNA of the CDR3 is TGTGCCAGCAGTGCCGGGACAGGATACGGCCGATATGGCTACACCTTC.

This chain joins TRBV12-3 or TRBV12-4 and TRBJ2-7, with TRBD2 as a possible D gene (5 bases). The CDR3 contains 13 residues. Trimming stripped 4 bases from V and 6 bases from J, with 13 bases between. CDR3 protein: CASSYAGRSEQYF. CDR3 nucleotide sequence: TGTGCCAGCAGTTACGCGGGCAGGAGCGAGCAGTACTTC.

The chain is built from TRBV7-9 and TRBJ2-3; D not certain. V was pared by 5 bases and J by 6 bases, with 21 bases between. Germline V gene sequence: CDR1 SEHNR, CDR2 FQNEAQ (reference sequence). The CDR3 covers 16 residues. The CDR3 region is CASSPKDPLWSDTQYF. CDR3 bases: TGTGCCAGCAGCCCGAAGGACCCCTTATGGTCGGATACGCAGTATTTT.

On this clonotype: An end of the junction differs from the germline gene, which may be a read error. The chain couples TRBV7-2 to TRBJ2-5; no definite D call. There are 13 residues in the CDR3. Looked up from germline, CDR1 is SGHTA and CDR2 is FQGNSA. CDR3 nucleotide sequence: TGCGCCAGCAGCCAAGATGTGGGGGAGACCCAGTACTTC. Its protein is CASSQDVGETQYF.

This clonotype was observed many times. The chain links TRBV7-2 to TRBJ2-7, with D maybe TRBD2 (6 bases). The ends were cut back, 1 base at V and 4 bases at J, with 11 bases in the middle. The CDR3 is 14 amino acids. CDR1 and CDR2 from the germline V gene are SGHTA and FQGNSA. The CDR3 sequence is CASSLVGGGYEQYF. The CDR3 DNA follows: TGTGCCAGCAGCTTAGTGGGAGGAGGGTACGAGCAGTACTTC. Full variable domain (missing parts from reference TRBV7-2 and TRBJ2-7): GAGVSQSPSNKVTEKGKDVELRCDPISGHTALYWYRQSLGQGLEFLIYFQGNSAPDKSGLPSDRFSAERTGGSVSTLTIQRTQQEDSAVYLCASSLVGGGYEQYFGPGTRLTVT.

This clonotype was observed many times. The chain links TRBV20-1 to TRBJ2-5; TRBD2 agrees at 8 bases. V trimming: 7 bases; J trimming: 4 bases; junction bases outside the gene matches: 11. CDR1 and CDR2 (germline): DFQATT, SNEGSKA (reference sequence). This CDR3 has 14 residues. CDR3 bases: TGCAGTGAAGCGGCGGGAGGCGGGAGAGAGACCCAGTACTTC. It is translated as CSEAAGGGRETQYF.

This clonotype was observed a handful of times. The genes are TRBV6-1 and TRBJ1-1; D unclear. The CDR3 is 17 residues long. Germline V gives CDR1 MNHNS, CDR2 SASEGT. Trimming left V 5 bases short and J 4 bases short, with 23 bases between. CDR3 loop: CASSRNIYRDFRTEAFF. The CDR3 DNA is TGTGCCAGCAGTCGAAACATATACCGGGATTTCCGCACTGAAGCTTTCTTT.

This clonotype showed up just a few times. The V and J genes are TRBV20-1 and TRBJ2-1; TRBD2 aligns across 7 bases. This CDR3 has 14 residues. The trim removed 3 bases at V and 11 bases at J, leaving 13 bases unmatched. Germline CDR1 and CDR2: DFQATT and SNEGSKA (reference sequence). CDR3 coding DNA: TGCAGTGCTAGGTCCCTTAGCGGGCATGGGAAGCAGTTCTTC. It encodes CSARSLSGHGKQFF.

This clonotype came up a few times. The chain combines TRBV6-1 with TRBJ2-1; 8 nucleotides agree with TRBD2. The V gene end was trimmed by 8 bases and the J gene end by 6 bases; junction bases not matched to a gene: 9. This CDR3 region has 14 residues. Germline values: CDR1 MNHNS, CDR2 SASEGT. CDR3 nucleotide sequence: TGTGCCAGCGGAAAGCGGGGGACCTTCAATGAGCAGTTCTTC. Protein sequence: CASGKRGTFNEQFF.

CDR3 nucleotides: TGCGCCAGGAAGCTGAACGGGACAGGGCTTGTTACGGCCAACGTCCTGACTTTC. Translated: CARKLNGTGLVTANVLTF. This rearrangement joins TRBV5-1 to TRBJ2-6, with 9 bases aligning to TRBD1. The CDR3 is 18 amino acids. Losses at the gene ends were 8 bases for V and 6 bases for J; bases not matched to a gene: 18. Germline loops: CDR1 SGHRS, CDR2 YFSETQ.

J is TRBJ2-2 and V is TRBV2; D ambiguous. V was trimmed by 8 bases and J by 2 bases, leaving 9 bases between them. Looked up from germline, CDR1 is SNHLY and CDR2 is FYNNEI. The CDR3 has 13 amino acids. The CDR3 is CASGSYNTGELFF. In DNA, the CDR3 is TGTGCCAGCGGAAGCTACAACACCGGGGAGCTGTTTTTT.

Many counts were recorded for this clonotype. The rearrangement joins TRBV12-3 or TRBV12-4 to TRBJ2-5; D is ambiguous. The V gene lost 2 bases and the J gene lost 0 bases, with 7 bases spanning the gap. This CDR3 spans 14 amino acids. Here the CDR3 reads CASSLSRNQETQYF. The CDR3 nucleotides read TGTGCCAGCAGTTTATCCCGGAACCAAGAGACCCAGTACTTC.

This clonotype was seen at least ten times. The V call is TRBV28, the J call TRBJ1-2; perhaps TRBD1 as D (5 bases). The germline gives CDR1 MDHEN, CDR2 SYDVKM. CDR3 size: 13 residues. Trimming stripped 10 bases from V and 0 bases from J, with 12 bases between. CDR3 sequence reads: CATRLTANYGYTF. Written as DNA, the CDR3 is TGTGCCACCCGACTGACAGCTAACTATGGCTACACCTTC.

This clonotype was found many times. The genes are TRBV2 and TRBJ2-7, with TRBD1 matching 9 bases. Trimming removed 7 bases from V and 2 bases from J; junction bases left unmatched: 3. The CDR3 length is 13 residues. Germline assignment: CDR1 SNHLY and CDR2 FYNNEI. The CDR3 region has the DNA TGTGCCAGCAAGAGGACAGGGGCCTACGAGCAGTACTTC. This sequence encodes CASKRTGAYEQYF.

The CDR3: CASSLRGGQSLHEQYF. The DNA for the CDR3 is TGTGCCAGCAGTTTGAGGGGGGGGCAGAGCCTCCACGAGCAGTACTTC. The V and J genes are TRBV28 and TRBJ2-7, with a tentative D call TRBD2 (7 bases). Germline-derived CDR1 and CDR2 are MDHEN and SYDVKM. Deletions cut 3 bases from V and 5 bases from J, with 20 bases between. The CDR3 runs to 16 residues.

The CDR3 loop is CASSPGLRAANVLTF. CDR3 in DNA: TGTGCCAGCAGCCCAGGACTTCGCGCTGCCAACGTCCTGACTTTC. The chain recombines TRBV7-9 with TRBJ2-6, with D perhaps matching TRBD2 (5 bases). Trimming pared 5 bases from V and 7 bases from J, leaving 15 bases between. The germline V gene has CDR1 SEHNR and CDR2 FQNEAQ (reference sequence). CDR3 length: 15 residues.

This chain links TRBV6-1 with TRBJ2-3, with D possibly being TRBD2 (6 bases). This CDR3 spans 16 amino acids. V was pared by 4 bases and J by 1 base, with 15 bases between. CDR1 and CDR2 from the germline V gene are MNHNS and SASEGT. Here the CDR3 reads CASSGFLGEGTDTQYF. In DNA form, the CDR3 reads TGTGCCAGCAGTGGATTCCTTGGGGAGGGCACAGATACGCAGTATTTT.

As regards this clonotype: This could be a read error, since a much larger clone is one nucleotide away. CDR3 DNA sequence: TGTGCCAGCAGCTTCGACGGGGGCGAGCAGTACTTC. It yields the protein CASSFDGGEQYF. This sequence joins TRBV7-8 and TRBJ2-7; a possible D gene is TRBD2 (6 bases). This CDR3 has 12 residues. Germline-derived CDR1 and CDR2 are SGHVS and FQNEAQ. Deletions cut 3 bases from V and 6 bases from J, with 9 bases between.

At least ten counts were recorded for this clonotype. The chain couples TRBV2 to TRBJ2-5; D perhaps matches TRBD2 (6 bases). Trimming left V 6 bases short and J 5 bases short, with 16 bases between. Germline V lookup: CDR1 SNHLY, CDR2 FYNNEI. The CDR3 has 14 amino acids. The CDR3 loop reads CASRETRLAETQYF. The DNA for the CDR3 is TGTGCCAGCAGGGAGACTAGGCTAGCGGAGACCCAGTACTTC.

This clonotype appeared a single time. This chain links TRBV12-3 or TRBV12-4 with TRBJ1-3, with D possibly matching TRBD1 (6 bases). This CDR3 contains 15 residues. V was cut by 2 bases and J by 4 bases, with 12 bases left in between. The CDR3 loop reads CASSLFEGGGNTIYF. CDR3 coding DNA: TGTGCCAGCAGTTTATTTGAGGGGGGGGGAAACACCATATATTTT.

In DNA form, the CDR3 reads TGCGCCAGCAGCGAGCACCCAGAAAACTATGGCTACACCTTC. Residues: CASSEHPENYGYTF. V gene TRBV5-1 combines with J gene TRBJ1-2; the D is unclear. Per the germline V gene, CDR1 is SGHRS and CDR2 is YFSETQ. CDR3 size: 14 residues. Deletions cut 4 bases from V and 2 bases from J, with 12 bases between.

This clonotype has a count of ten or more. The chain has TRBV6-1 and TRBJ1-6, with D maybe TRBD1 (5 bases). With 6 bases removed from V and 7 bases from J, the gap between germline ends came to 13 bases. The CDR3 extends over 14 amino acids. From germline, CDR1 is MNHNS and CDR2 SASEGT. CDR3 sequence: CASSPGTANSPLHF. The CDR3 DNA reads TGTGCCAGCAGCCCCGGGACTGCGAATTCACCCCTCCACTTT.

This chain joins TRBV19 and TRBJ2-2; no firm D call. V shed 3 bases and J shed 1 base, with 9 bases lying between them. The CDR3 loop spans 15 amino acids. Germline loops: CDR1 LNHDA, CDR2 SQIVND (reference sequence). CDR3 nucleotide sequence: TGTGCCAGTAGTATGAACCAGGAGAACACCGGGGAGCTGTTTTTT. Translating it yields CASSMNQENTGELFF.